The 5 T cell receptor beta chains in this list originate from one sample, sequenced in a study of blood T cell repertoires in COVID-19. Profiled with immunoSEQ multiplex PCR; TCRdb holds only in-frame clones, not every one. The data show more than 85,000 clones, 70% to 85% seen once. Sequencing was done on a sample of peripheral blood. The receptor source for this set is a human donor in a cohort sampled during active COVID-19.

The genes are TRBV7-8 and TRBJ2-7; D call uncertain. V was shortened by 5 bases and J by 5 bases, with 16 bases between the two germline ends. The V gene's germline CDR1 is SGHVS and CDR2 FQNEAQ. This CDR3 region has 14 residues. CDR3 loop: CASSTQPLGDEQYF. The CDR3 DNA follows: TGTGCCAGCAGCACACAGCCCTTGGGCGACGAGCAGTACTTC.

This chain joins TRBV5-1 and TRBJ1-4, with D possibly TRBD1 on 6 matching bases. V was cut by 0 bases and J by 8 bases, with 14 bases left in between. This CDR3 spans 15 amino acids. The V gene's germline CDR1 is SGHRS and CDR2 YFSETQ. The CDR3, as DNA: TGCGCCAGCAGCTTGGCCACGGGGGGCGGAGAAAAACTGTTTTTT. Translation gives CASSLATGGGEKLFF. Based on the CDR3 plus reference TRBV5-1 and TRBJ1-4, the full variable domain is KAGVTQTPRYLIKTRGQQVTLSCSPISGHRSVSWYQQTPGQGLQFLFEYFSETQRNKGNFPGRFSGRQFSNSRSEMNVSTLELGDSALYLCASSLATGGGEKLFFGSGTQLSVL.

The rearrangement uses TRBV12-5 and TRBJ2-3; D is perhaps TRBD1 (5 bases). V lost 5 bases and J lost 0, with 9 bases in between. The CDR3 totals 14 residues. Germline V gene sequence: CDR1 LGHNT, CDR2 FRNRAP. CDR3 sequence: CASGHDSSTDTQYF. The CDR3 nucleotides read TGTGCTAGTGGTCATGACAGTAGCACAGATACGCAGTATTTT.

V is TRBV4-3 and J is TRBJ1-1; D is undetermined. From germline, CDR1 is LGHNA and CDR2 YSLEER. CDR3 length: 18 residues. With 4 bases removed from V and 0 bases from J, the gap between germline ends came to 21 bases. The CDR3 DNA reads as TGCGCCAGCAGCCCCCAGGCGAGAGAACACCCAATGAACACTGAAGCTTTCTTT. This sequence encodes CASSPQAREHPMNTEAFF.

The rearrangement links TRBV13 to TRBJ2-3; 12 nucleotides line up with TRBD2. Germline loops: CDR1 PRHDT, CDR2 FYEKMQ (reference sequence). CDR3 length equals 19 residues. The V segment lost 4 bases and the J segment 1 base; nucleotides outside the gene matches: 12. CDR3: CASSSTGELAGGRTDTQYF. The CDR3, as DNA: TGTGCCAGCAGCTCTACAGGGGAACTAGCGGGAGGCCGCACAGATACGCAGTATTTT. Using reference TRBV13 and TRBJ2-3 for the parts outside the CDR3, the full variable domain is AAGVIQSPRHLIKEKRETATLKCYPIPRHDTVYWYQQGPGQDPQFLISFYEKMQSDKGSIPDRFSAQQFSDYHSELNMSSLELGDSALYFCASSSTGELAGGRTDTQYFGPGTRLTVL.